The 10 T cell receptor beta chains listed next were all sequenced from one sample in a study of shared clonotypes between healthy human individuals. Using immunoSEQ multiplex PCR, the repertoire was profiled, and TCRdb retains in-frame clones only, with some absent. The table lists about 2 million clones, 95% of them singletons. Material for sequencing was naive CD4+ T cells sorted from blood. Subset indicated: CD45RA+ positively selected. These receptors were collected from a man between 18 and 29 years old in good health.

This chain uses TRBV28 with TRBJ1-5; the match to TRBD1 covers 9 bases. Germline lookup yields CDR1 MDHEN and CDR2 SYDVKM. The CDR3 runs 20 residues. Unmatched junction bases numbered 19, after V lost 5 bases and J lost 2 bases. The CDR3 bases are TGTGCCAGCAGTACAACAGGGGGCTCTCTCAGTCATTATCGCAATCAGCCCCAGCATTTT. Translating it yields CASSTTGGSLSHYRNQPQHF.

A single count supports this clone. Different DNA sequences within this sample yield the same CDR3. The chain uses TRBV4-1 and TRBJ2-3; D is possibly TRBD1 (6 bases). The V gene lost 6 bases and the J gene lost 1 base, with 8 bases spanning the gap. Germline assignment: CDR1 MGHRA and CDR2 YSYEKL. This CDR3 has 13 amino acids. The CDR3 loop is CASRSGGTDTQYF. The CDR3 region has the DNA TGCGCCAGCAGGTCAGGGGGCACAGATACGCAGTATTTT.

The V and J genes are TRBV5-1 and TRBJ2-1, with D possibly being TRBD2 (6 bases). The CDR3 is 13 residues long. Per germline, CDR1 SGHRS and CDR2 YFSETQ. V lost 2 bases and J 7 bases, leaving 10 bases between the germline ends. CDR3 bases: TGCGCCAGCAGCTTCGCGGGGTTGAATGAGCAGTTCTTC. Translated, it gives CASSFAGLNEQFF. The full variable domain, in which reference TRBV5-1 and TRBJ2-1 provide the parts outside the CDR3, is KAGVTQTPRYLIKTRGQQVTLSCSPISGHRSVSWYQQTPGQGLQFLFEYFSETQRNKGNFPGRFSGRQFSNSRSEMNVSTLELGDSALYLCASSFAGLNEQFFGPGTRLTVL.

The chain links TRBV6-6 to TRBJ2-5, with D unclear. The ends were cut back, 6 bases at V and 1 base at J, with 9 bases in the middle. CDR1 MNHNY and CDR2 SVGAGI come from the germline V gene (reference sequence). The CDR3 loop spans 13 amino acids. The DNA for the CDR3 is TGTGCCAGCAGAAACTTCCCCCAAGAGACCCAGTACTTC. This sequence encodes CASRNFPQETQYF.

V gene TRBV5-1 combines with J gene TRBJ1-4; D may be TRBD1 (5 bases). CDR3 length equals 17 residues. V was trimmed by 2 bases and J by 3 bases, leaving 17 bases between them. Germline-derived CDR1 and CDR2 are SGHRS and YFSETQ. The CDR3 spells CASSFQGVGVANEKLFF. The CDR3 DNA is TGCGCCAGCAGCTTTCAGGGAGTGGGTGTTGCTAATGAAAAACTGTTTTTT.

J is TRBJ2-6 and V is TRBV6-4; 9 nucleotides agree with TRBD1. With 6 bases clipped from V and 0 bases from J, the junction kept 12 bases outside the gene matches. CDR1 is MRHNA, CDR2 SNTAGT, per germline. This CDR3 comprises 19 residues. The CDR3 nucleotides are TGTGCCAGCAGGACCCTAGGATGGGACAGGGACTCTGGGGCCAACGTCCTGACTTTC. Translating it yields CASRTLGWDRDSGANVLTF.

V usage is TRBV2 and J usage is TRBJ1-4; the match to TRBD1 covers 10 bases. Germline V gene lookup returns CDR1 SNHLY and CDR2 FYNNEI. J gave up 5 bases and V 6 bases, and 3 bases lay outside the gene matches. The CDR3 is made up of 14 amino acids. CDR3 residues: CASSGQGVNEKLFF. CDR3 DNA: TGTGCCAGCAGCGGACAGGGGGTGAATGAAAAACTGTTTTTT.

This chain uses TRBV2 with TRBJ1-5; 8 bases align to TRBD1. The CDR3 has 15 residues. Germline V lookup: CDR1 SNHLY, CDR2 FYNNEI. The V and J ends lost 5 bases and 4 bases, in that order; junction bases with no gene match: 7. The CDR3 DNA is TGTGCCAGCAGTTCGGACAGGGCGAATAATCAGCCCCAGCATTTT. It encodes CASSSDRANNQPQHF.

CDR3 residues: CASSSPELGGTGEQYF. The CDR3 DNA is TGTGCCAGCAGCTCCCCCGAACTGGGGGGGACCGGCGAGCAGTACTTC. This rearrangement joins TRBV7-6 to TRBJ2-7, with 7 bases aligning to TRBD2. The V gene end was trimmed by 4 bases and the J gene end by 6 bases; junction bases not matched to a gene: 15. Germline CDR1 is SGHVS and CDR2 is FNYEAQ. The CDR3 is made up of 16 amino acids. Supplemented by reference TRBV7-6 and TRBJ2-7, the full variable domain reads GAGVSQSPRYKVTKRGQDVALRCDPISGHVSLYWYRQALGQGPEFLTYFNYEAQQDKSGLPNDRFSAERPEGSISTLTIQRTEQRDSAMYRCASSSPELGGTGEQYFGPGTRLTVT.

This chain uses TRBV18 with TRBJ2-3, with 7 bases aligning to TRBD1. Germline CDR1 KGHSH, CDR2 LQKENI. V lost 4 bases and J lost 5; bases outside the gene matches: 3. This CDR3 contains 13 residues. The CDR3 reads CASSLTGLDTQYF. The CDR3 DNA follows: TGTGCCAGCTCACTGACAGGGCTAGATACGCAGTATTTT.